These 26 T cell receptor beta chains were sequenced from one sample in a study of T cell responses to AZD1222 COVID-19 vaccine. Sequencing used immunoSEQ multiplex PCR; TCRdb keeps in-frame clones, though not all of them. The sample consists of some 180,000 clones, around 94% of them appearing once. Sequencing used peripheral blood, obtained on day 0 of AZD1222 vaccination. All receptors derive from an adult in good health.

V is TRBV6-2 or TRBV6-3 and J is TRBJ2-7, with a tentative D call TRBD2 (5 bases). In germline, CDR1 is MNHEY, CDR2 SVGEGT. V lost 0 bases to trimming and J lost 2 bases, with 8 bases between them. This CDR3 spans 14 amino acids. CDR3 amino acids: CASSYSGVAYEQYV. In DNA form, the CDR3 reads TGTGCCAGCAGTTACTCCGGGGTGGCCTACGAGCAGTACGTC.

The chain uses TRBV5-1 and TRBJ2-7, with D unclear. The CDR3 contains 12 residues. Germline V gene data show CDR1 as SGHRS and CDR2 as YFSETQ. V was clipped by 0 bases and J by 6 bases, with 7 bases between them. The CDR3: CASSLVMGEQYF. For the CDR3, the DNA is TGCGCCAGCAGCTTGGTTATGGGCGAGCAGTACTTC.

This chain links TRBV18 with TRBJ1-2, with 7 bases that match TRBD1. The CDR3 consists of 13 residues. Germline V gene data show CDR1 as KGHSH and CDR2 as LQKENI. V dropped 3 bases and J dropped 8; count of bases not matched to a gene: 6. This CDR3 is CASSPEDRAGYTF. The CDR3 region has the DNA TGTGCCAGCTCACCCGAAGACAGGGCCGGCTACACCTTC. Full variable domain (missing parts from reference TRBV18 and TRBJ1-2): NAGVMQNPRHLVRRRGQEARLRCSPMKGHSHVYWYRQLPEEGLKFMVYLQKENIIDESGMPKERFSAEFPKEGPSILRIQQVVRGDSAAYFCASSPEDRAGYTFGSGTRLTVV.

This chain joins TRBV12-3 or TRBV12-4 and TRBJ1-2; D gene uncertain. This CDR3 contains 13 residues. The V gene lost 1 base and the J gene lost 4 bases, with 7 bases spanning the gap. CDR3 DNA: TGTGCCAGCAGTTTAGGCAGATCCTATGGCTACACCTTC. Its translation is CASSLGRSYGYTF.

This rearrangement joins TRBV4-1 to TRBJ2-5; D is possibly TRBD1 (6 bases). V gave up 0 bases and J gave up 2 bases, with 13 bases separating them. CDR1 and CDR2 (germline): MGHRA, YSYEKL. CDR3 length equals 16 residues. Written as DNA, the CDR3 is TGCGCCAGCAGCCAAGACCCTGGACAGAATCAAGAGACCCAGTACTTC. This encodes CASSQDPGQNQETQYF.

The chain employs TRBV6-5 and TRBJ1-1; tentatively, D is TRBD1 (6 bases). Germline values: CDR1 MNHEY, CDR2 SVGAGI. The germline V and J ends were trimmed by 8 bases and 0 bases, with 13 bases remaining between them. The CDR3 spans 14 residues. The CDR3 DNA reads TGTGCCAGCTTAGAGGACAGATTGAACACTGAAGCTTTCTTT. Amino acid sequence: CASLEDRLNTEAFF.

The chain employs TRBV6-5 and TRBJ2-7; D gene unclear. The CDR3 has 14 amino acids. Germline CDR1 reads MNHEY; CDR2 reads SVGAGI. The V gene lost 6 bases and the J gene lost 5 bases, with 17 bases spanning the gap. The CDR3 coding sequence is TGTGCCAGCAGCCGACCGACCACTATTCACGAGCAGTACTTC. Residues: CASSRPTTIHEQYF.

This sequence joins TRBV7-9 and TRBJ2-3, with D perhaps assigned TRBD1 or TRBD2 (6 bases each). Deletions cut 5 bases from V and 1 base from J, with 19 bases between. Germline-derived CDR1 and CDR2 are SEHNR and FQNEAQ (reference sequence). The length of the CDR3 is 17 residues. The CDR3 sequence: CASSVTGAGIGTDTQYF. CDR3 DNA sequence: TGTGCCAGCAGCGTCACGGGGGCAGGTATTGGCACAGATACGCAGTATTTT. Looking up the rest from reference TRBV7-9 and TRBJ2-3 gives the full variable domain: DTGVSQNPRHKITKRGQNVTFRCDPISEHNRLYWYRQTLGQGPEFLTYFQNEAQLEKSRLLSDRFSAERPKGSFSTLEIQRTEQGDSAMYLCASSVTGAGIGTDTQYFGPGTRLTVL.

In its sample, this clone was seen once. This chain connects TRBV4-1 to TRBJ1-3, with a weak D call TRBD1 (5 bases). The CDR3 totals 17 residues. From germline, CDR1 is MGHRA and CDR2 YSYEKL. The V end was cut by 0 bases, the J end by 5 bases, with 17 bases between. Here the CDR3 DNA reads TGCGCCAGCAGCCAAGATGGTCCCCTGGGGCCACGAAACACCATATATTTT. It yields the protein CASSQDGPLGPRNTIYF.

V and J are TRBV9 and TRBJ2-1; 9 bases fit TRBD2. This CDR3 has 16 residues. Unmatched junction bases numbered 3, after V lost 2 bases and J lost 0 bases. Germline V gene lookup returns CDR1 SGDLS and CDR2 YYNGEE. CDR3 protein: CASSVPSGASYNEQFF. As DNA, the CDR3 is TGTGCCAGCAGCGTCCCTAGCGGGGCCTCCTACAATGAGCAGTTCTTC.

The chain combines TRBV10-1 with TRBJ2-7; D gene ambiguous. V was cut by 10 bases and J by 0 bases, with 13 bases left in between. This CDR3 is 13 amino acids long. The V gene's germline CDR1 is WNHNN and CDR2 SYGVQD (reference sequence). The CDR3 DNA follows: TGCGCCAAAAAGGACCGCCACTCCTACGAGCAGTACTTC. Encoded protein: CAKKDRHSYEQYF.

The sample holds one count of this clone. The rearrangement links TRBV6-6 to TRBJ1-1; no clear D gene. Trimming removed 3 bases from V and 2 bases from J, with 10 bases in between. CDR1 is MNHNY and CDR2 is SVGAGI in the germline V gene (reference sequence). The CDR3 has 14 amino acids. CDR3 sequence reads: CASSYVYGNTEAFF. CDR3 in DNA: TGTGCCAGCAGTTATGTATACGGTAACACTGAAGCTTTCTTT.

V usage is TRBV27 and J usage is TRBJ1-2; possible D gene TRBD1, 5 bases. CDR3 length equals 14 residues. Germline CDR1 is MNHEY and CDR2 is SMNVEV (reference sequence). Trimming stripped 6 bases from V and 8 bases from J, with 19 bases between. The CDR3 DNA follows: TGTGCCAGCAGACCTGACCCGCGACCAGGGGGCTACACCTTC. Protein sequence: CASRPDPRPGGYTF.

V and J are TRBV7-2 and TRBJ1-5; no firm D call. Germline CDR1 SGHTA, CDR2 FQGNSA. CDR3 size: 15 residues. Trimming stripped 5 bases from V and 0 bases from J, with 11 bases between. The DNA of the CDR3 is TGTGCCAGCAGCCTCGGGAGATATAGCAATCAGCCCCAGCATTTT. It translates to CASSLGRYSNQPQHF.

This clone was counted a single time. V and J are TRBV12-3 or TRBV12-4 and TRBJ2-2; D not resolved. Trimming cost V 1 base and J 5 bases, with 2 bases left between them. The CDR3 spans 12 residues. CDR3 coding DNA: TGTGCCAGCAGTTTAGTAACCGGGGAGCTGTTTTTT. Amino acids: CASSLVTGELFF.

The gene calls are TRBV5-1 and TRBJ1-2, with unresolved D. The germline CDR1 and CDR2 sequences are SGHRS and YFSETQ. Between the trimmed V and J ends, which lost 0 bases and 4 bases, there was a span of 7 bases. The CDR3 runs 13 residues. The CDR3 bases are TGCGCCAGCAGCTTGGCGGAGAGCTATGGCTACACCTTC. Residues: CASSLAESYGYTF.

This CDR3 reads CASSQGASPALHF. Written as DNA, the CDR3 is TGTGCCAGCAGCCAAGGGGCTTCTCCGGCCCTCCACTTT. The rearrangement joins TRBV3-1 (or the pseudogene TRBV3-2) to TRBJ1-6; no definite D call. Germline CDR1 and CDR2: LGHDT and YNNKEL (reference sequence). V was shortened by 1 base and J by 14 bases, with 12 bases between the two germline ends. The CDR3 contains 13 residues.

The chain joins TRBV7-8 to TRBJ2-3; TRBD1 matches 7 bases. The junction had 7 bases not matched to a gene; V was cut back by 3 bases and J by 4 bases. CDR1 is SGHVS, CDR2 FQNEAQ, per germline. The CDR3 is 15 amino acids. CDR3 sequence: CASSFFQGVPDTQYF. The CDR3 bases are TGTGCCAGCAGCTTCTTTCAGGGGGTACCAGATACGCAGTATTTT.

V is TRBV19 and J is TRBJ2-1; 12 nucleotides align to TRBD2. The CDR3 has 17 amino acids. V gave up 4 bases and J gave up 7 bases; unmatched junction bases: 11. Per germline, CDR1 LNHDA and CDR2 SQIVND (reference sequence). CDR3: CASSTLPRLAGENEQFF. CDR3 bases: TGTGCCAGTAGTACTCTTCCTCGACTAGCGGGAGAGAATGAGCAGTTCTTC.

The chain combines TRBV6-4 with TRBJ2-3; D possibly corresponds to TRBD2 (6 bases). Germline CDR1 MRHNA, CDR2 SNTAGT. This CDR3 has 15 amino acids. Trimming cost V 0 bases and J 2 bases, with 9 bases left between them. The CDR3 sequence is CASSDSSGATDTQYF. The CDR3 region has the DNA TGTGCCAGCAGTGACTCTAGCGGAGCCACAGATACGCAGTATTTT.

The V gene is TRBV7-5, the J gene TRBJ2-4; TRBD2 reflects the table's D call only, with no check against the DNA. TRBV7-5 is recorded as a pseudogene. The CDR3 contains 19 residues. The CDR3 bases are TGTGCCAGAAGTCGTTCGACACCCAACCCAATAGCGGAAAAAAACATTCAGTACTTC. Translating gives CARSRSTPNPIAEKNIQYF.

DNA of the CDR3: TGCGCCAGCTACTATGGTGGCTACACCTTC. It encodes CASYYGGYTF. J is TRBJ1-2 and V is TRBV10-2; D call uncertain. The ends were cut back, 8 bases at V and 7 bases at J, with 8 bases in the middle. The CDR3 has 10 residues. Germline V gene sequence: CDR1 WSHSY, CDR2 SAAADI.

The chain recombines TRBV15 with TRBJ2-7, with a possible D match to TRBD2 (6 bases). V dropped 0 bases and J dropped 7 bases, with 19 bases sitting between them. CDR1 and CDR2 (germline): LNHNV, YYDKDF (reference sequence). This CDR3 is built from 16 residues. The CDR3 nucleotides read TGTGCCACCAGCAGAGATTATCGGGGGTCCGGTAAGGAGCAGTACTTC. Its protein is CATSRDYRGSGKEQYF. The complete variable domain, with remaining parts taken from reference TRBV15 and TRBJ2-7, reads DAMVIQNPRYQVTQFGKPVTLSCSQTLNHNVMYWYQQKSSQAPKLLFHYYDKDFNNEADTPDNFQSRRPNTSFCFLDIRSPGLGDTAMYLCATSRDYRGSGKEQYFGPGTRLTVT.

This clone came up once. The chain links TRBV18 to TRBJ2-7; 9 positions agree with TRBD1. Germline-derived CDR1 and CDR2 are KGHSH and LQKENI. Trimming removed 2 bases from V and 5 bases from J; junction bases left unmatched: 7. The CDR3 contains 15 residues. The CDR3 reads CASSPLRTGVHEQYF. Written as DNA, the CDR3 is TGTGCCAGCTCACCATTGAGGACAGGGGTTCACGAGCAGTACTTC.

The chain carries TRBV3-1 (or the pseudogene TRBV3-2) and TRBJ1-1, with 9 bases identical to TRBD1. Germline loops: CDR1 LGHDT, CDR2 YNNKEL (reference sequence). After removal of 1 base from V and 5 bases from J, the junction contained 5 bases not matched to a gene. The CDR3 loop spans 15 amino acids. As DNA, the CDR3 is TGTGCCAGCAGCCAAGGAGGGACAGGGAGGACTGAAGCTTTCTTT. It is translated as CASSQGGTGRTEAFF.

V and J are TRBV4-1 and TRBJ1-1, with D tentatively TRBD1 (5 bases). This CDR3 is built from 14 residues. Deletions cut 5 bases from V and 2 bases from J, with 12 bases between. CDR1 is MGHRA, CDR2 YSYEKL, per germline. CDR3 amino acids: CASSYGQGNTEAFF. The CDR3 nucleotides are TGCGCCAGCAGCTACGGCCAGGGAAACACTGAAGCTTTCTTT.